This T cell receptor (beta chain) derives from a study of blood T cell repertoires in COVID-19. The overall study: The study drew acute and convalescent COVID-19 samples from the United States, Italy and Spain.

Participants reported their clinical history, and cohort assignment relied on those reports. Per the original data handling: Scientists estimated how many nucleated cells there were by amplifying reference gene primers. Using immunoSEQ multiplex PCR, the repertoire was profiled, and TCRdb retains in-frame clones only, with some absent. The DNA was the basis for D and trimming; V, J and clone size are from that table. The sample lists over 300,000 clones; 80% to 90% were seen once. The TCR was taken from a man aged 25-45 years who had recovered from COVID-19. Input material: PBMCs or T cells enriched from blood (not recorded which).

The CDR3 spells CAWSVPETDGLGNTIYF. CDR3 in DNA: TGTGCCTGGAGTGTACCCGAGACAGACGGCTTGGGAAACACCATATATTTT. The gene calls are TRBV30 and TRBJ1-3, with D possibly being TRBD1 (5 bases). Germline values: CDR1 GTSNPN, CDR2 SVGIG (reference sequence). This CDR3 contains 17 residues. V dropped 0 bases and J dropped 4 bases, with 19 bases sitting between them.